This TCR beta chain was found in a study of T cell responses to AZD1222 COVID-19 vaccine. The germline V gene has CDR1 LGHDT and CDR2 YNNKEL (reference sequence). V dropped 0 bases and J dropped 8; count of bases not matched to a gene: 10. CDR3 length: 19 amino acids. TCRdb keeps only in-frame clones here, not all; method: immunoSEQ multiplex PCR. The sample has roughly 180,000 clones; around 90% are singletons. The chain recombines TRBV3-1 (or the pseudogene TRBV3-2) with TRBJ2-1; 16 nucleotides agree with TRBD2. The receptor comes from an adult in good health. Sequencing was performed on peripheral blood, taken on day 0 of AZD1222 vaccination. CDR3 in amino acids: CASSQEMGLAGGRMYEQFF. In DNA form, the CDR3 reads TGTGCCAGCAGCCAAGAAATGGGACTAGCGGGAGGGAGGATGTATGAGCAGTTCTTC.